These 23 T cell receptor beta chains originate from one sample sequenced in a study of cytomegalovirus exposure and HLA in healthy donors. The PCR made use of 60 Vbeta and 13 Jbeta primers. Method: immunoSEQ multiplex PCR; TCRdb's copy keeps in-frame clones and lacks some. Here the sample spans roughly 290,000 clones, approximately 80% being singletons. The sequenced sample was PBMCs. The source is a girl aged 2-15 years in good health and CMV-seronegative.

The chain couples TRBV29-1 to TRBJ2-7, with 8 bases fitting TRBD1. The germline V gene has CDR1 SQVTM and CDR2 ANQGSEA. V lost 6 bases and J lost 4; bases outside the gene matches: 8. CDR3 length: 13 residues. CDR3 sequence (DNA): TGCAGCGTCGCCTACGGACAGGGATACGAGCAGTACTTC. Translation: CSVAYGQGYEQYF.

This chain links TRBV7-9 with TRBJ1-3; TRBD1 might be the D (6 bases). Germline loops: CDR1 SEHNR, CDR2 FQNEAQ (reference sequence). The CDR3 length is 13 residues. V gave up 6 bases and J gave up 0 bases, with 6 bases separating them. This CDR3 reads CASRQGSGNTIYF. Here the CDR3 DNA reads TGTGCCAGCAGACAGGGCTCTGGAAACACCATATATTTT.

This chain connects TRBV9 to TRBJ1-2, with TRBD1 matching over 7 bases. CDR1 and CDR2 from the germline V gene are SGDLS and YYNGEE. CDR3 length equals 13 residues. V was pared by 5 bases and J by 2 bases, with 3 bases of the junction left unmatched. The chain's CDR3 is CASRSTGNYGYTF. CDR3 DNA sequence: TGTGCCAGCAGATCGACAGGGAACTATGGCTACACCTTC. The variable domain in full, with the rest retrieved from reference TRBV9 and TRBJ1-2, is DSGVTQTPKHLITATGQRVTLRCSPRSGDLSVYWYQQSLDQGLQFLIQYYNGEERAKGNILERFSAQQFPDLHSELNLSSLELGDSALYFCASRSTGNYGYTFGSGTRLTVV.

The chain employs TRBV4-1 and TRBJ1-4, with 7 bases matching TRBD1. The V gene's germline CDR1 is MGHRA and CDR2 YSYEKL. The CDR3 runs 15 residues. With V trimmed by 5 bases and J by 5 bases, 8 bases remained unmatched. CDR3 bases: TGCGCCAGCAGCTCGGGACAGCCAAAAAATGAAAAACTGTTTTTT. This gives the protein CASSSGQPKNEKLFF.

The chain combines TRBV4-1 with TRBJ1-2; no clear D. Germline V CDR1 and CDR2: MGHRA, YSYEKL. The V end lost 1 base, the J end lost 6 bases, and 18 bases lay between the germline ends. This CDR3 comprises 16 residues. DNA for the CDR3: TGCGCCAGCAGCCAAGGGCCCCGGCCCGACTTCAATGGCTACACCTTC. It specifies CASSQGPRPDFNGYTF.

This clone occurred a few times. The chain uses TRBV18 and TRBJ1-5, with 8 bases matching TRBD1. CDR1 is KGHSH, CDR2 LQKENI, per germline. J gave up 3 bases and V 3 bases, and 4 bases lay outside the gene matches. The CDR3 is made up of 15 amino acids. CDR3 region: CASSPGQAYNQPQHF. CDR3 DNA: TGTGCCAGCTCACCGGGACAGGCCTACAATCAGCCCCAGCATTTT.

This clone was seen more than once but under ten times. V is TRBV10-3 and J is TRBJ1-6; a possible D gene is TRBD1 (6 bases). V was clipped by 5 bases and J by 9 bases, with 14 bases between them. In germline, CDR1 is ENHRY, CDR2 SYGVKD. The CDR3 runs to 14 residues. The CDR3: CAISPGQQGSPLHF. The DNA of the CDR3 is TGTGCCATCAGTCCGGGACAACAAGGTTCACCCCTCCACTTT.

The rearrangement uses TRBV12-5 and TRBJ2-5; 8 bases align to TRBD1. CDR1 and CDR2 from the germline V gene are LGHNT and FRNRAP. This CDR3 is built from 16 residues. The V segment lost 4 bases and the J segment 1 base; nucleotides outside the gene matches: 8. The CDR3 region is CASGWMDRAPQETQYF. Written as DNA, the CDR3 is TGTGCTAGTGGTTGGATGGACAGGGCCCCCCAAGAGACCCAGTACTTC.

The chain joins TRBV27 to TRBJ2-7, with D perhaps TRBD2 (6 bases). The CDR3 is 15 residues long. Trimming stripped 3 bases from V and 6 bases from J, with 18 bases between. Per the germline V gene, CDR1 is MNHEY and CDR2 is SMNVEV (reference sequence). Written as DNA, the CDR3 is TGTGCCAGCAGTTTGTCCGGGAGTCTCCCTTCCGAGCAGTACTTC. Translating gives CASSLSGSLPSEQYF.

The chain is built from TRBV7-9 and TRBJ1-1; TRBD1 matches 7 bases. Germline lookup yields CDR1 SEHNR and CDR2 FQNEAQ (reference sequence). With 4 bases clipped from V and 0 bases from J, the junction kept 8 bases outside the gene matches. The CDR3 runs 16 residues. CDR3 protein: CASSSTGINMNTEAFF. The DNA for the CDR3 is TGTGCCAGCAGCTCGACAGGGATCAACATGAACACTGAAGCTTTCTTT.

V usage is TRBV19 and J usage is TRBJ2-5, with 9 bases matching TRBD1. The CDR3 loop spans 15 amino acids. Germline assignment: CDR1 LNHDA and CDR2 SQIVND (reference sequence). The V segment lost 4 bases and the J segment 5 bases; nucleotides outside the gene matches: 8. CDR3 coding DNA: TGTGCCAGTAGTACCGGGACAGGGTCGGGGGAGACCCAGTACTTC. This encodes CASSTGTGSGETQYF.

This clone was observed a handful of times. This chain joins TRBV12-5 and TRBJ2-1; 7 bases match TRBD2. The CDR3 extends over 15 amino acids. Germline lookup yields CDR1 LGHNT and CDR2 FRNRAP. V was pared by 2 bases and J by 8 bases, with 9 bases of the junction left unmatched. The CDR3 is CASGLPHWGGDEQFF. In DNA form, the CDR3 reads TGTGCTAGTGGTTTGCCCCATTGGGGGGGAGATGAGCAGTTCTTC.

Note on this clone: Given the absence of the conserved phenylalanine or tryptophan at the CDR3 end, a read error is likely. This chain connects TRBV29-1 to TRBJ2-7; 10 bases map to TRBD1. Germline CDR1 is SQVTM and CDR2 is ANQGSEA. V was clipped by 4 bases and J by 6 bases; unmatched bases: 3. This CDR3 is 12 amino acids long. The DNA of the CDR3 is TGCAGCGTTGCCCGGACAGGGGGCGAGCAGTACCTC. Translating it yields CSVARTGGEQYL.

The CDR3 sequence: CASGLPPGQGAAEAFF. The CDR3, as DNA: TGTGCTAGTGGTTTGCCCCCGGGACAGGGGGCCGCTGAAGCTTTCTTT. The V call is TRBV12-5, the J call TRBJ1-1, with 12 bases identical to TRBD1. V trimming: 2 bases; J trimming: 6 bases; junction bases outside the gene matches: 7. Germline V gives CDR1 LGHNT, CDR2 FRNRAP. The CDR3 is made up of 16 amino acids.

The V and J genes are TRBV28 and TRBJ1-2; D gene ambiguous. The CDR3 has 13 residues. With 6 bases removed from V and 2 bases from J, the gap between germline ends came to 10 bases. From germline, CDR1 is MDHEN and CDR2 SYDVKM. The CDR3 spells CASSSRRNYGYTF. DNA for the CDR3: TGTGCCAGCAGCTCGAGGAGGAACTATGGCTACACCTTC.

J is TRBJ2-7 and V is TRBV7-6, with TRBD1 identical over 7 bases. This CDR3 contains 13 residues. Germline trimming cut 5 bases from V and 3 bases from J; bases unmatched to any gene: 4. Germline CDR1 reads SGHVS; CDR2 reads FNYEAQ. CDR3 amino acids: CASSPAGGYEQYF. The CDR3 DNA reads TGTGCCAGCAGCCCCGCAGGGGGCTACGAGCAGTACTTC.

The V call is TRBV19, the J call TRBJ2-3; 9 bases are a match to TRBD2. In germline, CDR1 is LNHDA, CDR2 SQIVND (reference sequence). Germline trimming cut 7 bases from V and 6 bases from J; bases unmatched to any gene: 20. The CDR3 covers 18 residues. CDR3 region: CASISPSWREGLTDTQYF. The CDR3 nucleotides read TGTGCCAGTATTTCCCCTTCCTGGCGGGAGGGCCTAACGGATACGCAGTATTTT.

The CDR3 is CASSPGLAGGPGELFF. In DNA form, the CDR3 reads TGTGCCAGCAGCCCTGGACTAGCGGGGGGGCCCGGGGAGCTGTTTTTT. The chain has TRBV7-9 and TRBJ2-2, with 15 bases aligning to TRBD2. Germline V CDR1 and CDR2: SEHNR, FQNEAQ (reference sequence). The CDR3 contains 16 residues. The V gene end was trimmed by 5 bases and the J gene end by 6 bases; junction bases not matched to a gene: 4.

The rearrangement links TRBV11-2 to TRBJ2-2; TRBD2 is a possible D gene (5 bases). Germline CDR1 is SGHAT and CDR2 is FQNNGV. This CDR3 comprises 16 residues. With 3 bases removed from V and 4 bases from J, the gap between germline ends came to 15 bases. The CDR3 nucleotides read TGTGCCAGCAGCTTTCATCCAGCGGCGATCACCGGGGAGCTGTTTTTT. This sequence encodes CASSFHPAAITGELFF.

This clone turned up a few times. The V and J genes are TRBV7-9 and TRBJ1-4; TRBD1 aligns across 9 bases. V shed 2 bases and J 7 bases; nucleotides not matched to a gene: 5. Germline CDR1 reads SEHNR; CDR2 reads FQNEAQ (reference sequence). There are 15 residues in the CDR3. DNA for the CDR3: TGTGCCAGCAGCTTATCGACAGGGGGAGTTGAAAAACTGTTTTTT. Translating gives CASSLSTGGVEKLFF.

The J gene is TRBJ1-5, the V gene TRBV19; 8 bases match TRBD1. The junction had 3 bases not matched to a gene; V was cut back by 4 bases and J by 1 base. This CDR3 contains 15 residues. Germline V CDR1 and CDR2: LNHDA, SQIVND (reference sequence). CDR3 amino acids: CASSTTGGSNQPQHF. Here the CDR3 DNA reads TGTGCCAGTAGTACTACAGGGGGAAGCAATCAGCCCCAGCATTTT.

The J gene is TRBJ1-3, the V gene TRBV18, with TRBD1 matching 7 bases. This CDR3 comprises 16 residues. V was clipped by 3 bases and J by 0 bases; unmatched bases: 5. Germline CDR1 reads KGHSH; CDR2 reads LQKENI. Written as DNA, the CDR3 is TGTGCCAGCTCACCCTTCACAGGGGACTCTGGAAACACCATATATTTT. The encoded protein is CASSPFTGDSGNTIYF.

The V call is TRBV6-9, the J call TRBJ1-4, with D possibly matching TRBD1 (5 bases). The germline V and J ends were trimmed by 1 base and 3 bases, with 9 bases remaining between them. CDR1 and CDR2 from the germline V gene are MNHGY and SVAAGI. The CDR3 has 15 residues. The CDR3, as DNA: TGTGCCAGCAGTTATTTATGGGGGGCTAATGAAAAACTGTTTTTT. Amino acids: CASSYLWGANEKLFF.